This is a list of T cell receptor beta chains from one sample in a study of cytomegalovirus exposure and HLA in healthy donors. Profiling relied on immunoSEQ multiplex PCR, and the TCRdb table lists in-frame clones only, not all of them. The sample includes approximately 110,000 clones, approximately 70% of them seen just once. The sample comprised PBMCs. The receptor source for this set is a young woman in good health and CMV-seronegative. The CDR3 runs from the conserved cysteine through the conserved F or W. D genes are given only for firm matches. The size entry is marked missing in some rows and otherwise reads once, few, many or a size class.

J gene	clone size	D gene	V gene	CDR3 protein	CDR3 DNA
TRBJ1-1	-	TRBD1	TRBV7-9	CASRQGRGTEAFF	TGTGCCAGCCGACAGGGCCGAGGTACTGAAGCTTTCTTT
TRBJ1-5	-	TRBD1	TRBV19	CASSIRQGEAQHF	TGTGCCAGTAGTATTAGACAGGGGGAGGCCCAGCATTTT
TRBJ1-1	-	TRBD1	TRBV29-1	CSVPNRGLGAEAFF	TGCAGCGTGCCGAACAGGGGGCTTGGAGCTGAAGCTTTCTTT
TRBJ2-7	-	-	TRBV27	CASSLSGYEQYF	TGTGCCAGCAGTTTGAGCGGGTACGAGCAGTACTTC
TRBJ1-2	-	-	TRBV5-1	CASSALSTVYGYTF	TGCGCCAGCAGCGCCCTCAGTACCGTCTATGGCTACACCTTC
TRBJ1-1	-	-	TRBV29-1	CSAPMQGGTEAFF	TGCAGCGCCCCGATGCAGGGAGGCACTGAAGCTTTCTTT
TRBJ2-7	few	-	TRBV5-4	CASSGTSNRRERQYF	TGTGCCAGCAGCGGAACTAGCAATCGTAGAGAGAGGCAGTACTTC
TRBJ1-2	-	TRBD1	TRBV19	CASSMTDRGKYGYTF	TGTGCCAGTAGTATGACGGACAGGGGGAAGTATGGCTACACCTTC
TRBJ2-7	-	-	TRBV18	CASSPWTDKHIYEQYF	TGTGCCAGCTCACCGTGGACAGACAAGCATATCTACGAGCAGTACTTC
TRBJ1-1	once	-	TRBV27	CASTHITGNTEAFF	TGTGCCAGTACTCACATAACAGGGAACACTGAAGCTTTCTTT
TRBJ2-1	few	TRBD2	TRBV30	CAWRTTSSGRFDEQFF	TGTGCCTGGAGAACTACCTCTAGCGGGAGATTCGATGAGCAGTTCTTC
TRBJ1-5	-	TRBD1	TRBV18	CASSPGQGLVQPQHF	TGTGCCAGCTCACCGGGACAGGGCTTGGTACAGCCCCAGCATTTT
TRBJ2-7	-	TRBD2	TRBV7-9	CASRSSGATEQYF	TGTGCCAGCAGATCTAGCGGGGCAACGGAGCAGTACTTC
TRBJ1-6	-	-	TRBV18	CASSPAGYNSPLHF	TGTGCCAGCTCTCCTGCCGGCTATAATTCACCCCTCCACTTT
TRBJ1-2	-	-	TRBV30	CAWGFFSGLGGYTF	TGTGCCTGGGGCTTCTTTTCAGGGCTGGGTGGCTACACCTTC
TRBJ2-3	-	-	TRBV19	CASSMWDSGGDTQYF	TGTGCCAGTAGTATGTGGGACTCAGGGGGAGATACGCAGTATTTT
TRBJ1-5	-	TRBD1	TRBV7-2	CASSLPGGGNQPQHF	TGTGCCAGCAGCCTCCCAGGGGGAGGCAATCAGCCCCAGCATTTT
TRBJ1-1	-	-	TRBV5-1	CASSFKGGEAFF	TGCGCCAGCAGCTTCAAAGGCGGTGAAGCTTTCTTT
TRBJ2-5	few	-	TRBV11-3	CASSLGQQETQYF	TGTGCCAGCAGCTTAGGGCAACAAGAGACCCAGTACTTC
TRBJ2-3	once	TRBD1	TRBV9	CASSETGNTQYF	TGTGCCAGCAGCGAGACAGGGAATACGCAGTATTTT
TRBJ1-1	-	TRBD1	TRBV5-6	CASSLLEGAGTEAFF	TGTGCCAGCAGCTTACTCGAGGGGGCTGGAACTGAAGCTTTCTTT
TRBJ2-5	-	-	TRBV18	CASSQAGTWNF	TGTGCCAGCTCTCAGGCCGGGACTTGGAACTTC
TRBJ1-2	once	TRBD1	TRBV30	CASLQTGGGYTF	TGTGCCTCCCTGCAGACAGGGGGTGGCTACACCTTC
TRBJ2-2	-	-	TRBV7-9	CASSLAGTGELFF	TGTGCCAGCAGCTTAGCCGGCACCGGGGAGCTGTTTTTT
TRBJ2-1	-	-	TRBV19	CASSLIASNEQFF	TGTGCCAGTAGTTTAATAGCCAGCAATGAGCAGTTCTTC
TRBJ2-5	few	-	TRBV13	CASSLAGETQYF	TGTGCCAGCAGCTTAGCGGGAGAGACCCAGTACTTC
TRBJ1-1	once	TRBD1	TRBV6-5	CASRGTPQGAEAFF	TGTGCCAGCAGGGGGACCCCCCAGGGGGCTGAAGCTTTCTTT
TRBJ1-1	-	-	TRBV27	CASSLFFSLNTEAFF	TGTGCCAGCAGTTTATTCTTCAGTTTGAACACTGAAGCTTTCTTT
TRBJ1-2	-	-	TRBV2	CASSYDKGVTNYGYTF	TGTGCCAGCAGTTACGACAAGGGGGTCACTAACTATGGCTACACCTTC
TRBJ2-6	-	TRBD1	TRBV30	CAWTGTGRPGANVLTF	TGTGCCTGGACCGGGACAGGGAGGCCTGGGGCCAACGTCCTGACTTTC
TRBJ2-7	-	TRBD2	TRBV30	CAWVTSGTGDLPYEQYF	TGTGCCTGGGTCACTAGCGGGACCGGGGACCTCCCCTACGAGCAGTACTTC
TRBJ1-1	once	-	TRBV7-9	CASSFELDGVTEAFF	TGTGCCAGCAGCTTCGAGCTGGACGGGGTAACTGAAGCTTTCTTT
TRBJ1-1	-	-	TRBV4-3	CASSQGHLNTEAFF	TGCGCCAGCAGCCAAGGACACCTGAACACTGAAGCTTTCTTT
TRBJ2-5	-	TRBD2	TRBV7-3	CASSFRAGVRETQYF	TGTGCCAGCAGCTTCCGGGCGGGGGTTCGAGAGACCCAGTACTTC
TRBJ1-2	few	-	TRBV30	CAWRSGGDGYTF	TGTGCCTGGAGAAGCGGGGGCGATGGCTACACCTTC
TRBJ2-1	-	TRBD2	TRBV4-1	CASSLSGEQFF	TGCGCCAGCAGCCTTAGCGGGGAGCAGTTCTTC
TRBJ1-2	-	-	TRBV6-1	CASSEMRDGFSGYTF	TGTGCCAGCAGTGAAATGAGGGATGGCTTTAGCGGCTACACCTTC
TRBJ1-2	-	TRBD1	TRBV10-3	CAISERGQGAGGYTF	TGTGCCATCAGTGAGAGGGGGCAGGGGGCAGGTGGCTACACCTTC
TRBJ1-3	-	TRBD1	TRBV30	CASGDSGNTIYF	TGTGCCTCCGGGGACAGCGGAAACACCATATATTTT
TRBJ1-6	few	-	TRBV30	CAWSVQMNSPLHF	TGTGCCTGGAGTGTACAAATGAATTCACCCCTCCACTTT
TRBJ2-7	few	-	TRBV18	CASSPAADSLLFGYEQYF	TGTGCCAGCTCGCCGGCGGCGGACAGTTTGCTTTTCGGCTACGAGCAGTACTTC
TRBJ1-1	-	TRBD1	TRBV7-9	CASSPDRGSVEAFF	TGTGCCAGCAGCCCCGACAGGGGTTCGGTTGAAGCTTTCTTT
TRBJ2-1	-	TRBD2	TRBV4-1	CASSHTTSGGAGNEQFF	TGCGCCAGCAGCCATACCACTAGCGGGGGGGCGGGGAATGAGCAGTTCTTC
TRBJ2-1	-	TRBD2	TRBV14	CASSQGLAGNNEQFF	TGTGCCAGCAGCCAAGGACTAGCGGGGAACAATGAGCAGTTCTTC
TRBJ1-3	-	-	TRBV6-1	CASSGTILSGNTIYF	TGTGCCAGCAGCGGGACTATTCTCTCTGGAAACACCATATATTTT
TRBJ1-6	few	-	TRBV7-9	CASSLVNPSPLHF	TGTGCCAGCAGCTTAGTAAATCCCTCACCCCTCCACTTT
TRBJ1-6	few	-	TRBV6-5	CASSYRDTASSPLHF	TGTGCCAGCAGTTATAGGGACACCGCAAGTTCACCCCTCCACTTT
TRBJ1-2	-	TRBD1	TRBV6-5	CASSYGQGADGYTF	TGTGCCAGCAGTTACGGACAGGGGGCTGATGGCTACACCTTC
TRBJ1-1	-	-	TRBV7-2	CASSLSRRSAEAFF	TGTGCCAGCAGCTTATCGAGGAGGAGCGCTGAAGCTTTCTTT
TRBJ1-1	few	TRBD1	TRBV18	CASSPQGAPNTEAFF	TGTGCCAGCTCACCACAGGGGGCTCCGAACACTGAAGCTTTCTTT
TRBJ2-5	few	-	TRBV4-1	CASSQSGAETQYF	TGCGCCAGCAGCCAATCCGGAGCAGAGACCCAGTACTTC
TRBJ1-5	-	-	TRBV6-1	CASSEGAGNQPQHF	TGTGCCAGCAGTGAAGGGGCTGGGAATCAGCCCCAGCATTTT
TRBJ1-4	-	TRBD1	TRBV15	CATSGFRTGEKLFF	TGTGCCACCAGTGGATTTCGGACAGGAGAAAAACTGTTTTTT
TRBJ1-1	-	TRBD1	TRBV19	CASSEGQGATAFF	TGTGCCAGTAGTGAAGGACAGGGGGCAACAGCTTTCTTT
TRBJ1-5	-	TRBD1	TRBV2	CASSGQGANNQPQHF	TGTGCCAGCAGCGGACAGGGGGCCAACAATCAGCCCCAGCATTTT